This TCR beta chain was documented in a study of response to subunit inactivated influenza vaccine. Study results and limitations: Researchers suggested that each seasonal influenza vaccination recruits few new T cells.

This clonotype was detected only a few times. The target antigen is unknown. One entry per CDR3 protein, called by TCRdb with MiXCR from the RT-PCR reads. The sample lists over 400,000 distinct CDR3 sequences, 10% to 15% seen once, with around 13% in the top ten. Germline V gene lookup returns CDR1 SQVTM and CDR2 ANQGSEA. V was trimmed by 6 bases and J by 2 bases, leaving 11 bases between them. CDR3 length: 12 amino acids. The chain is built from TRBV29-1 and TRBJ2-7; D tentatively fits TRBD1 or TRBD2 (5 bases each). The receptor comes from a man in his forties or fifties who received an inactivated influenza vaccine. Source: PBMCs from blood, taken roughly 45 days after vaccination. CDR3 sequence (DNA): TGCAGCGTCTGGGACGGGACCTACGAGCAGTACTTC. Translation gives CSVWDGTYEQYF.